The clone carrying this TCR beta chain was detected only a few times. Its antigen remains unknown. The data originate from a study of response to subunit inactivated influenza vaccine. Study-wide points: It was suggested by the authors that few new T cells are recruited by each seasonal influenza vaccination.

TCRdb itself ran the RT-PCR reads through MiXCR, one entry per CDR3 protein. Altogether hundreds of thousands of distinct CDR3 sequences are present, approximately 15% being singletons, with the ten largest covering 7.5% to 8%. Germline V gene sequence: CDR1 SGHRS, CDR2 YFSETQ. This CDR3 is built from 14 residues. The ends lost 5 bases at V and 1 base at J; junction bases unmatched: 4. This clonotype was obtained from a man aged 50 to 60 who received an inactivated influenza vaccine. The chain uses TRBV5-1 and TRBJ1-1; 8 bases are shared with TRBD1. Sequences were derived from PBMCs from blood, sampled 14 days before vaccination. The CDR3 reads CASSRQGSNTEAFF. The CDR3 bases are TGCGCCAGCAGTAGACAGGGGTCGAACACTGAAGCTTTCTTT.